This T cell receptor (beta chain) was sequenced in a study of T cell repertoires in cytomegalovirus infection. In the study overall: CMV infection together with matching HLA type was indicated by public TCR beta signatures.

Comment on this clonotype: What it binds is unknown.

Whole-study findings and limits: Cumulative frequency of public TCR beta families picked out carriers of CMV plus the relevant HLA. Clonotypes of TCR beta that were HLA-C-restricted and CMV-specific dominated the ex vivo response.

With 3 bases clipped from V and 4 bases from J, the junction kept 6 bases outside the gene matches. The CDR3 covers 15 residues. Germline V CDR1 and CDR2: MGHRA, YSYEKL. A single record per CDR3 protein comes from TCRdb applying MiXCR to the reads. In the table there are around 530,000 distinct CDR3 sequences, around 27% of which are singletons. J is TRBJ2-7 and V is TRBV4-1; 10 nucleotides match TRBD1. Sequenced material: PBMCs. The clonotype comes from a human donor in good health (CMV status not recorded). Some clones in this sample may be carry-over from other donors' samples. The CDR3 DNA sequence: TGCGCCAGCAGCCATCCGGGACAGGGGCTGTACGAGCAGTACGTC. Its protein product is CASSHPGQGLYEQYV.